This TCR beta chain was profiled in a study of blood T cell repertoires in COVID-19. Background on the study: Researchers got acute and convalescent COVID-19 samples from the United States, Italy and Spain.

Per the original data handling: From reference gene primer amplification, estimates of nucleated cell counts were derived. Clones were sequenced by immunoSEQ multiplex PCR, and TCRdb holds only the in-frame ones, with some missing. The V and J calls and clone size come from that table; D and trimming were worked out from the DNA. Seen here are roughly 150,000 clones, about 80% observed once, and the top ten hold roughly 7.5%. The CDR3 loop spans 16 amino acids. Germline CDR1 reads WSHSY; CDR2 reads SAAADI. Losses at the gene ends were 3 bases for V and 2 bases for J; bases not matched to a gene: 9. The TCR sequence derives from a man between 60 and 75 years old with acute or convalescent COVID-19. Sequences were obtained from peripheral blood. This chain connects TRBV10-2 to TRBJ2-7, with 8 bases lining up with TRBD1. The CDR3 region is CASSEVGQGAAYEQYF. As DNA, the CDR3 is TGCGCCAGCAGTGAAGTCGGACAGGGAGCGGCCTACGAGCAGTACTTC.